The clone carrying this T cell receptor (beta chain) came up many times. Antigen unknown. 5'RACE, which relied on constant-segment primers, yielded TCR alpha and TCR beta cDNA libraries carrying sample barcodes and UMIs. TCRdb redid the calling of the 5' RACE reads with MiXCR, one entry per CDR3 protein. The sample includes 200,000 to 250,000 distinct CDR3 sequences, over 9.5% of them seen just once. The data were obtained in a study of T-cell memory formation after mild COVID-19. Study conclusions and caveats: Researchers report contracting CD4+ clones mostly in CM and EM, with CD8+ clones in EMRA.

The sequenced material came from PBMCs or a T cell subset sorted from them (not recorded which). The sequence was obtained from a man between 18 and 29 years old who had mild COVID-19 (a few samples of this study predate the infection). Cell type and time point are not known.

The CDR3 loop reads CASSFWGVGETQYF. Here the CDR3 DNA reads TGTGCCAGCAGTTTCTGGGGGGTCGGCGAGACCCAGTACTTC. The chain joins TRBV12-3 or TRBV12-4 to TRBJ2-5, with D tentatively TRBD2 (6 bases). There are 14 residues in the CDR3. Trimming took 3 bases from V and 5 from J, leaving 13 bases between them.